This T cell receptor (beta chain) was identified during a study of vaccination effects on CD4 cells after COVID-19. CDR3 length equals 16 residues. Germline V CDR1 and CDR2: SGHAT, FQNNGV. The V segment lost 5 bases and the J segment 5 bases; nucleotides outside the gene matches: 8. TCRdb keeps only in-frame clones here, not all; method: immunoSEQ multiplex PCR. The data contain 30,000 to 45,000 clones, about 69% of them singletons. Concerning this clone: The antigen is undetermined.

Antigen-specific CD4+ T cells expanded by the ViraFEST assay with viral peptide pools were then sequenced. Once cultured for 10 days, the cells underwent separation to obtain CD4+ T cells. Vaccine recipients had no previous SARS-CoV-2 infection; their nucleocapsid antibodies were negative. This chain connects TRBV11-2 to TRBJ2-1, with 11 bases that match TRBD2. The starting material was CD4+ T cells from PBMCs cultured with HCoV-OC43 spike peptides, obtained before COVID-19 vaccination. Subset of the sample: HCoV-OC43 spike overlapping peptide pool stimulation. This clonotype was obtained from a human donor who received a COVID-19 vaccine. The CDR3 DNA sequence: TGTGCCAGCAGCGAGATTAGCGGGAGGGCCCACAATGAGCAGTTCTTC. As protein: CASSEISGRAHNEQFF.